This entry lists 12 T cell receptor beta chains sequenced from one sample in a study of T cell changes during pregnancy in multiple sclerosis. The protocol was immunoSEQ multiplex PCR, while the TCRdb copy is restricted to in-frame clones and leaves out a portion. The repertoire holds approximately 47,000 clones, 85% to 90% seen once, with around 2% in the top ten. The sequencing here drew on peripheral blood, taken in the first trimester of pregnancy. Receptors were obtained from a female donor with multiple sclerosis, enrolled in a pregnancy study.

The V gene is TRBV5-1, the J gene TRBJ2-5; 10 bases align to TRBD1. The junction had 4 bases not matched to a gene; V was cut back by 0 bases and J by 5 bases. CDR3 length: 15 residues. Germline V gene lookup returns CDR1 SGHRS and CDR2 YFSETQ. CDR3 nucleotides: TGCGCCAGCAGCTTGGCAGACAGGGGGCAGGAGACCCAGTACTTC. Protein: CASSLADRGQETQYF. Complete variable domain (other parts from reference TRBV5-1 and TRBJ2-5): KAGVTQTPRYLIKTRGQQVTLSCSPISGHRSVSWYQQTPGQGLQFLFEYFSETQRNKGNFPGRFSGRQFSNSRSEMNVSTLELGDSALYLCASSLADRGQETQYFGPGTRLLVL.

This clone is deemed medium-sized. The V call is TRBV2, the J call TRBJ1-2; D is ambiguous. The CDR3 has 13 amino acids. Looked up from germline, CDR1 is SNHLY and CDR2 is FYNNEI. The V gene lost 3 bases and the J gene lost 4 bases, with 9 bases spanning the gap. The CDR3 sequence is CASSDSAGYGYTF. The CDR3 DNA follows: TGTGCCAGCAGTGATTCGGCGGGCTATGGCTACACCTTC.

The chain links TRBV10-1 to TRBJ2-7, with TRBD2 identical over 7 bases. V gave up 8 bases and J gave up 3 bases; unmatched junction bases: 16. Germline lookup yields CDR1 WNHNN and CDR2 SYGVQD (reference sequence). The CDR3 is 16 amino acids. The DNA of the CDR3 is TGCGCCAGCGGGGGGGTGTCCCCTCGGAGTCTCTACGAGCAGTACTTC. This encodes CASGGVSPRSLYEQYF.

This chain connects TRBV5-1 to TRBJ2-1; 11 positions match TRBD2. V lost 2 bases and J lost 10; bases outside the gene matches: 8. The germline V gene has CDR1 SGHRS and CDR2 YFSETQ. The CDR3 runs 15 residues. Here the CDR3 reads CASSFLSGGAREQFF. The CDR3 nucleotides read TGCGCCAGCAGCTTCCTTAGCGGGGGGGCAAGGGAGCAGTTCTTC.

The genes are TRBV5-1 and TRBJ2-7, with D perhaps TRBD2 (5 bases). This CDR3 contains 14 residues. V gave up 4 bases and J gave up 2 bases, with 13 bases separating them. Germline CDR1 SGHRS, CDR2 YFSETQ. CDR3 bases: TGCGCCAGCAGCGACCGGGAATTGACCTACGAGCAGTACTTC. It codes for CASSDRELTYEQYF.

The chain is built from TRBV2 and TRBJ2-7; TRBD2 aligns across 10 bases. There are 16 residues in the CDR3. CDR1 is SNHLY and CDR2 is FYNNEI in the germline V gene. With 10 bases clipped from V and 2 bases from J, the junction kept 14 bases outside the gene matches. This CDR3 reads CATEGLSGGPPYEQYF. The CDR3, as DNA: TGTGCCACAGAAGGGCTTAGCGGGGGGCCACCCTACGAGCAGTACTTC.

This clone has just one count. The gene calls are TRBV7-3 and TRBJ2-7; D is perhaps TRBD2 (7 bases). This CDR3 spans 14 amino acids. The V gene lost 5 bases and the J gene lost 4 bases, with 15 bases spanning the gap. Germline values: CDR1 SGHTA, CDR2 FQGTGA. CDR3 sequence: CASSRWGGGYEQYF. For the CDR3, the DNA is TGTGCCAGCAGCCGGTGGGGGGGCGGATACGAGCAGTACTTC.

The V gene is TRBV2, the J gene TRBJ2-2; no firm D call. V was shortened by 3 bases and J by 7 bases, with 15 bases between the two germline ends. CDR1 is SNHLY, CDR2 FYNNEI, per germline. The CDR3 spans 15 residues. Here the CDR3 reads CASSDPHDTGGELFF. In DNA, the CDR3 is TGTGCCAGCAGTGATCCCCATGACACTGGCGGGGAGCTGTTTTTT. Drawing the rest from reference TRBV2 and TRBJ2-2, the complete variable domain is EPEVTQTPSHQVTQMGQEVILRCVPISNHLYFYWYRQILGQKVEFLVSFYNNEISEKSEIFDDQFSVERPDGSNFTLKIRSTKLEDSAMYFCASSDPHDTGGELFFGEGSRLTVL.

This clone was observed many times. The gene calls are TRBV7-8 and TRBJ2-2, with D possibly TRBD1 on 6 matching bases. Per germline, CDR1 SGHVS and CDR2 FQNEAQ. Trimming stripped 5 bases from V and 2 bases from J, with 18 bases between. This CDR3 has 17 residues. The CDR3 bases are TGTGCCAGCAGCCTACCGGGACACAGAGCTAACACCGGGGAGCTGTTTTTT. The encoded protein is CASSLPGHRANTGELFF. The full variable domain, its missing parts supplied by reference TRBV7-8 and TRBJ2-2, is GAGVSQSPRYKVAKRGQDVALRCDPISGHVSLFWYQQALGQGPEFLTYFQNEAQLDKSGLPSDRFFAERPEGSVSTLKIQRTQQEDSAVYLCASSLPGHRANTGELFFGEGSRLTVL.

This chain uses TRBV14 with TRBJ1-1; no clear D. The germline V gene encodes CDR1 SGHDN and CDR2 FVKESK. This CDR3 has 13 residues. V was shortened by 4 bases and J by 5 bases, with 11 bases between the two germline ends. CDR3 residues: CASSRAQRTEAFF. The CDR3, as DNA: TGTGCCAGCAGCCGGGCACAGCGGACTGAAGCTTTCTTT.

The rearrangement links TRBV6-1 to TRBJ1-4, with D possibly TRBD1 on 5 matching bases. V was shortened by 4 bases and J by 10 bases, with 13 bases between the two germline ends. The CDR3 is 13 amino acids. Looked up from germline, CDR1 is MNHNS and CDR2 is SASEGT. The CDR3 region is CASSGGDPGKLFF. CDR3 DNA sequence: TGTGCCAGCAGTGGCGGGGACCCCGGAAAACTGTTTTTT.

The CDR3 DNA reads TGTGCCAGCTCACCTTTTAATCAGGGACTTAAAAGTTCACCCCTCCACTTT. Its protein is CASSPFNQGLKSSPLHF. The rearrangement joins TRBV18 to TRBJ1-6; the D gene is possibly TRBD1 (5 bases). Per germline, CDR1 KGHSH and CDR2 LQKENI. The CDR3 totals 17 residues. V was trimmed by 3 bases and J by 9 bases, leaving 21 bases between them. Full variable domain (outside the CDR3, taken from reference TRBV18 and TRBJ1-6): NAGVMQNPRHLVRRRGQEARLRCSPMKGHSHVYWYRQLPEEGLKFMVYLQKENIIDESGMPKERFSAEFPKEGPSILRIQQVVRGDSAAYFCASSPFNQGLKSSPLHFGNGTRLTVT.